The rows below give T cell receptor beta chains drawn from one sample of a study of blood T cells in healthy people across ages. TCRdb processed the 5' RACE reads anew with MiXCR; each CDR3 protein has one entry. The data show more than 700,000 distinct CDR3 sequences, 53% seen once. Material: blood. These receptors were obtained from a man at least 80 years old in good health. Both conserved end residues are part of each CDR3. The D gene is left open where the match is weak. A clone size is listed for some rows: how often the clone was seen (once, few, many), or a class if it is expanded.

>TRBV25-1|TRBJ1-4|NA|NA
CASSPAVANEKLFF
TGTGCCAGCAGTCCAGCCGTGGCAAATGAAAAACTGTTTTTT
>TRBV29-1|TRBJ2-7|NA|NA
CSVEFLVVGKGAGAYEQYF
TGCAGCGTTGAGTTTTTGGTCGTAGGTAAGGGGGCGGGGGCCTACGAGCAGTACTTC
>TRBV3-1|TRBJ1-2|NA|NA
CASSRQTAGKYGYTF
TGTGCCAGCAGCCGTCAGACAGCAGGCAAATATGGCTACACCTTC
>TRBV20-1|TRBJ1-2|NA|NA
CSASALTWVGGGYTF
TGCAGTGCTAGTGCTCTTACATGGGTCGGGGGTGGCTACACCTTC
>TRBV5-1|TRBJ2-5|NA|NA
CASSLGRAWETQYF
TGCGCCAGCAGCCTGGGTCGGGCCTGGGAGACCCAGTACTTC
>TRBV7-3|TRBJ2-7|NA|TRBD1
CASSLTAGQGSYEQYF
TGTGCCAGCAGCTTAACAGCAGGACAGGGGTCCTACGAGCAGTACTTC
>TRBV20-1|TRBJ2-5|NA|TRBD2
CSAGGGVLYQETQYF
TGCAGTGCTGGGGGGGGAGTCTTGTACCAAGAGACCCAGTACTTC
>TRBV5-1|TRBJ2-7|few|NA
CASSRDMRKGYEQYF
TGCGCCAGCAGCAGAGATATGAGGAAGGGCTACGAGCAGTACTTC
>TRBV4-1|TRBJ1-1|NA|TRBD1
CASSLARGQGTYTEAFF
TGCGCCAGCAGCCTTGCTCGAGGACAGGGGACGTACACTGAAGCTTTCTTT
>TRBV27|TRBJ1-2|NA|NA
CASSLYRAGYGYTF
TGTGCCAGCAGTTTATACAGGGCGGGCTATGGCTACACCTTC